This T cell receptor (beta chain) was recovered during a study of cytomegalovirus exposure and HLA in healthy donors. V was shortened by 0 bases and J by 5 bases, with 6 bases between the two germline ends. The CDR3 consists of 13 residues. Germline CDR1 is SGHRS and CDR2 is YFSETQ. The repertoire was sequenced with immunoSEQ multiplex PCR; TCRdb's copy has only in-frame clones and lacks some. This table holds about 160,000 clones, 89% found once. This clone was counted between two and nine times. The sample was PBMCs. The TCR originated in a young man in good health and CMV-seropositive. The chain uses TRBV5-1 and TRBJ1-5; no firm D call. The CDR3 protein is CASSLGGDQPQHF. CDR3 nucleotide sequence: TGCGCCAGCAGCTTGGGGGGAGATCAGCCCCAGCATTTT.